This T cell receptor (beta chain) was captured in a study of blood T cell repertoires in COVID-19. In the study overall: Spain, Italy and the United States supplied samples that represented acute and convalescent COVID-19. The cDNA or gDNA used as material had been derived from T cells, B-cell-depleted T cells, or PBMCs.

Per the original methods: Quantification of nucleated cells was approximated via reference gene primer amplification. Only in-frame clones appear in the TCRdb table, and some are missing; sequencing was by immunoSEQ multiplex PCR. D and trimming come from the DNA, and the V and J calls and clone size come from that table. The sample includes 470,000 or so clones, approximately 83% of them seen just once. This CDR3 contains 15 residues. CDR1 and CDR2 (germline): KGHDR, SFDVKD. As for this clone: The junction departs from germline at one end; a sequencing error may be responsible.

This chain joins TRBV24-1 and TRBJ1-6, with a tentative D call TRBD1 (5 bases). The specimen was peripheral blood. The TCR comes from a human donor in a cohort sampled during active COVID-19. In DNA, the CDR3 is TGTGCCACTAGTGAGGGAAGGGGTGATCATTCACCCCTCCACTTT. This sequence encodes CATSEGRGDHSPLHF.